The source of this T cell receptor (beta chain) is a study of T cells after posttransplantation cyclophosphamide. V shed 2 bases and J 5 bases; nucleotides not matched to a gene: 12. Looked up from germline, CDR1 is SGDLS and CDR2 is YYNGEE. CDR3 length: 16 residues. Measured with immunoSEQ multiplex PCR; TCRdb has only the in-frame clones, and not every one. The table has about 52,000 clones, about 86% seen once. This sequence joins TRBV9 and TRBJ2-5; TRBD2 matches at 7 bases. The receptor comes from a man aged 30-40 years with a blood cancer, CMV-positive, and with a related stem cell donor. The source material was PBMCs. CDR3 in DNA: TGTGCCAGCAGCGTCCTGTTAGGCGGGAGTCCGGAGACCCAGTACTTC. This translates into CASSVLLGGSPETQYF.